This T cell receptor (beta chain) was identified during a study of T cell responses to AZD1222 COVID-19 vaccine. Study-level results: Seropositive status at baseline applied to only a handful of AZD1222 recipients. Along spike, vaccine-associated CD4 TCRs were found throughout, with dominance at 160-218 and 743-854.

Germline values: CDR1 SGHAT, CDR2 FQNNGV. The V and J ends lost 1 base and 10 bases respectively, with 8 bases between them. The CDR3 covers 12 residues. Generated by immunoSEQ multiplex PCR, the TCRdb table keeps only in-frame clones and is missing some. The sample records about 150,000 clones, 86% being singletons. This clone was counted between two and nine times. The antigen is unknown. The chain links TRBV11-2 to TRBJ2-1, with a possible D match to TRBD1 (6 bases). The sample consisted of peripheral blood, taken on day 0 of MenACWY control vaccination. The receptor was derived from an adult in good health. The CDR3: CASSLGGREQFF. CDR3 DNA sequence: TGTGCCAGCAGCTTAGGGGGGCGGGAGCAGTTCTTC.